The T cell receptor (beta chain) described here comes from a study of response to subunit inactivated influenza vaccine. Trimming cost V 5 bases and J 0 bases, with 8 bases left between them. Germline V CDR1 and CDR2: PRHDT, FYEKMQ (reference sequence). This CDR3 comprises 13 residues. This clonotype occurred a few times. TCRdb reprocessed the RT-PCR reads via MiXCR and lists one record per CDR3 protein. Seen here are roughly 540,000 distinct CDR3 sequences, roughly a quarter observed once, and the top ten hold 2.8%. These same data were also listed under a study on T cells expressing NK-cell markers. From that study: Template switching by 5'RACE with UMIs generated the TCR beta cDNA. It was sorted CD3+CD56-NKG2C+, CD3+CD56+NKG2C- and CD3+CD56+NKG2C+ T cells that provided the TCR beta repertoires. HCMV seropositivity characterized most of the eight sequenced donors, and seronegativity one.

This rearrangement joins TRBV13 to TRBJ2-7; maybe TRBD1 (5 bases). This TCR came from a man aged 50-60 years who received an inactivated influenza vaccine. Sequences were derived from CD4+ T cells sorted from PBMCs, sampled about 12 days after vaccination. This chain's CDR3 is CASSGAISYEQYF. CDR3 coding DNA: TGTGCCAGCAGCGGGGCCATCTCCTACGAGCAGTACTTC.